This TCR beta chain stems from a study of cytomegalovirus exposure and HLA in healthy donors. The study sampled nominally healthy donors, though unrecorded immune exposures were likely. Comments on this clone: The antigen is undetermined.

Germline CDR1 SGDLS, CDR2 YYNGEE. V lost 0 bases to trimming and J lost 4 bases, with 10 bases between them. CDR3 length: 14 residues. General study results and limits: Generally TCR sequences proved uncommon, though certain public TCRs appeared in numerous donors. The authors later linked a missense DCLRE1C variant to TCR beta V- and J-gene trimming.

13 Jbeta primers and 60 Vbeta primers were used for the PCR. Assay used: immunoSEQ multiplex PCR; TCRdb lists only in-frame clones, some missing. The table has about 120,000 clones, more than 60% seen once; the top ten hold less than 12%. The chain recombines TRBV9 with TRBJ1-2; D unresolved. The sequenced sample was PBMCs. This TCR was sampled from a man aged 35 to 55 in good health and CMV-seropositive. In DNA form, the CDR3 reads TGTGCCAGCAGCGTAGCTCGGGGAGGCTATGGCTACACCTTC. Translating it yields CASSVARGGYGYTF.